Shown below are 15 T cell receptor beta chains from a single sample sequenced in a study of T cells expressing NK-cell markers. TCRdb re-called the 5' RACE reads and gives one entry per CDR3 protein, without DNA. The table for this sample gives around 380,000 distinct CDR3 sequences. The sequenced sample was blood T cells: a sorted CD56 or NKG2C T cell subset, CD4+ or CD8+ T cells, or bulk PBMC T cells (not recorded which). Receptors originate from a woman aged 45-59 years in good health.

V usage is TRBV3-1 and J usage is TRBJ2-1; there is no DNA to check the TCRdb D call of TRBD2. The CDR3 has 16 residues. Germline values: CDR1 LGHDT, CDR2 YNNKEL (reference sequence). CDR3 amino acids: CASRQGGLAGNYEQFF.

This chain connects TRBV29-1 to TRBJ2-5; lacking DNA, the TRBD1 call made by TCRdb goes unchecked. The germline V gene encodes CDR1 SQVTM and CDR2 ANQGSEA. This CDR3 contains 13 residues. This CDR3 reads CSVVMAPQETQYF.

The gene calls are TRBV29-1 and TRBJ2-5; TCRdb's D call of TRBD2 is untestable without DNA. The CDR3 has 15 amino acids. CDR1 and CDR2 (germline): SQVTM, ANQGSEA. The CDR3 loop is CSVFGLAGLQETQYF.

The V call is TRBV20-1, the J call TRBJ2-2. This CDR3 is built from 12 residues. Germline V CDR1 and CDR2: DFQATT, SNEGSKA (reference sequence). This CDR3 is CSAMGLSGELFF.

CDR3 residues: CATSRALYQETQYF. The chain combines TRBV15 with TRBJ2-5. Germline CDR1 LNHNV, CDR2 YYDKDF (reference sequence). The CDR3 loop spans 14 amino acids.

V and J are TRBV20-1 and TRBJ2-5; absent DNA, TCRdb's TRBD2 call cannot be checked. The CDR3 extends over 14 amino acids. CDR1 DFQATT and CDR2 SNEGSKA come from the germline V gene (reference sequence). CDR3: CSARSGREGETQYF.

The chain couples TRBV24-1 to TRBJ2-5; with no DNA, the TCRdb D assignment of TRBD1 cannot be verified. The germline gives CDR1 KGHDR, CDR2 SFDVKD. The CDR3 consists of 13 residues. The CDR3 spells CATGRTGQETQYF.

V and J are TRBV27 and TRBJ1-6. CDR3 size: 14 residues. Looked up from germline, CDR1 is MNHEY and CDR2 is SMNVEV (reference sequence). The CDR3 is CASSPAGRNSPLHF.

The CDR3 spells CASRKTSVADTQYF. This chain connects TRBV6-1 to TRBJ2-3; lacking DNA, the TRBD2 call made by TCRdb goes unchecked. CDR3 length: 14 amino acids. The V gene's germline CDR1 is MNHNS and CDR2 SASEGT.

The chain recombines TRBV12-3 or TRBV12-4 with TRBJ2-1; TCRdb designates TRBD2, a call that cannot be tested without DNA. The CDR3 spans 13 residues. CDR3 in amino acids: CASRLYSGNEQFF.

The chain employs TRBV30 and TRBJ2-2. The CDR3 extends over 14 amino acids. Germline V lookup: CDR1 GTSNPN, CDR2 SVGIG (reference sequence). CDR3 residues: CAWSYRTNTGELFF.

The rearrangement joins TRBV12-3 or TRBV12-4 to TRBJ2-7; TCRdb picks TRBD1, but there is no DNA to check that call. This CDR3 has 14 residues. CDR3 sequence: CASSSSGQTYEQYF.

This clonotype is classed as medium-sized by frequency. The chain has TRBV5-6 and TRBJ2-2. Germline V gene sequence: CDR1 SGHDT, CDR2 YYEEEE. CDR3 size: 15 residues. The CDR3 region is CASSVKVLFTGELFF.

The genes are TRBV5-8 and TRBJ1-1; TCRdb proposes TRBD1, but this gene call is untestable without DNA. Germline CDR1 SGHTS, CDR2 YDEGEE. CDR3 size: 15 residues. CDR3 in amino acids: CASSHFARGKTEAFF.

The chain recombines TRBV29-1 with TRBJ1-2; the TCRdb call, TRBD1, lacks DNA for checking. Germline CDR1 reads SQVTM; CDR2 reads ANQGSEA. CDR3 length: 13 amino acids. The chain's CDR3 is CSVLGQDPYGYTF.